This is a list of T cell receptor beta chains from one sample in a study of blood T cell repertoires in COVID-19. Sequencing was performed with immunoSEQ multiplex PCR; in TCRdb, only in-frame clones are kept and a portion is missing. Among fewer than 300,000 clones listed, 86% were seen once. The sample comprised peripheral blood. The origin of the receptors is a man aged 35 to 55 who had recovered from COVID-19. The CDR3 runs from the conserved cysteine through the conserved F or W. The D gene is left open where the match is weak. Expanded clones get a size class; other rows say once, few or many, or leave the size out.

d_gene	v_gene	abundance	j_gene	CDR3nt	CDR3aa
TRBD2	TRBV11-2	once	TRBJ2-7	TGTGCCAGCAGCGATACTAGCGGGAGGCCGTACGAGCAGTACTTC	CASSDTSGRPYEQYF
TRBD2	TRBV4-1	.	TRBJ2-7	TGCGCCAGCAGCCAAGGCCCTGGCAGGGGTCAAGCGGGGGGCCTTGAGTACTTC	CASSQGPGRGQAGGLEYF
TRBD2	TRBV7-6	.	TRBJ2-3	TGTGCCAGCAGCTTCCTACTAGCGGGCCAAACAGATACGCAGTATTTT	CASSFLLAGQTDTQYF
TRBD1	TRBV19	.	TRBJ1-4	TGTGCCAGTAGTGAGGGGGCGTCGGGTGAAAAACTGTTTTTT	CASSEGASGEKLFF
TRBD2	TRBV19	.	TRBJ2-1	TGTGCCAGTTCTCGACTAGCGGGGGGTACTTCCTACAATGAGCAGTTCTTC	CASSRLAGGTSYNEQFF
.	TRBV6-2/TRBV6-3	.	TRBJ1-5	TGTGCCAGCAGTACTACAAAACAGCCCCAGCATTTT	CASSTTKQPQHF
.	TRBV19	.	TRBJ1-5	TGTGCCAGTAGTATAGGGGGAGGGGGAGGCCATCAGCCCCAGCATTTT	CASSIGGGGGHQPQHF
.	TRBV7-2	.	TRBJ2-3	TGTGCCAGCAGCTTATCCCGGCGGGGAGGTTCAGATACGCAGTATTTT	CASSLSRRGGSDTQYF
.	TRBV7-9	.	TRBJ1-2	TGTGCCAGCAGCTTATTACAGGGTTTAGCTGGCTATGGCTACACCTTC	CASSLLQGLAGYGYTF
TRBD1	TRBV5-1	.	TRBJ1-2	TGCGCCAGCAGCTTGTCTCCGGGACAGTATACAACCAACTATGGCTACACCTTC	CASSLSPGQYTTNYGYTF
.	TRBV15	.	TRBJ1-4	TGTGCCACCAGCATTAATAAAGGGCGGGCTAATGAAAAACTGTTTTTT	CATSINKGRANEKLFF
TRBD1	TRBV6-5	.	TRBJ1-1	TGTGCCAGCAAAGATGGACAGGGGGCCGCTGAAGCTTTCTTT	CASKDGQGAAEAFF
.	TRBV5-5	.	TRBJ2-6	TGTGCCAGCAGCTTATACAGTCCCTCTGGGGCCAACGTCCTGACTTTC	CASSLYSPSGANVLTF
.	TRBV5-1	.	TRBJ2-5	TGCGCCAGCAGCTTGCCCAGTCAAGAGACCCAGTACTTC	CASSLPSQETQYF
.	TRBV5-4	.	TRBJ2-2	TGTGCCAGCAGCACCCGGGGTCCCGGGGAGCTGTTTTTT	CASSTRGPGELFF
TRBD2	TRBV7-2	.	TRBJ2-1	TGTGCCAGCAGCTTAGGCGGGGGGGTGACTAGCCGGAGTGGTGAGCAGTTCTTC	CASSLGGGVTSRSGEQFF
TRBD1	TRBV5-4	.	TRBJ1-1	TGTGCCAGCAGCCCGGACAGGGCCCGTGAAGCTTTCTTT	CASSPDRAREAFF
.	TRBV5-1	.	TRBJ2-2	TGCGCCAGCAGCCTCTCAAGAGGGTACTATGCCGGGGAGCTGTTTTTT	CASSLSRGYYAGELFF
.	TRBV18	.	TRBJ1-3	TGTGCCAGCTCAGGGCAGACACCCTCTGGAAACACCATATATTTT	CASSGQTPSGNTIYF
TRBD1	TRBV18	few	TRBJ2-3	TGTGCCAGCTCAACCGGGACAGTAACAGATACGCAGTATTTT	CASSTGTVTDTQYF
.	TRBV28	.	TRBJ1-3	TGTGCCAGCACCCCAGGGGCTGGTGGAAACACCATATATTTT	CASTPGAGGNTIYF
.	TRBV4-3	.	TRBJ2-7	TGCGCCAGCAGCCAAGTCAGGGCTTACGAGCAGTACTTC	CASSQVRAYEQYF
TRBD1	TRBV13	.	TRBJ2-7	TGTGCCAGCAGCCTGGGACAGCCGGTGGTCTCCTACGAGCAGTACTTC	CASSLGQPVVSYEQYF
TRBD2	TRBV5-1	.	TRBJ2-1	TGCGCCAGCAGCTTGGCCGTAGCGGGAGGAGGGGATGAGCAGTTCTTC	CASSLAVAGGGDEQFF
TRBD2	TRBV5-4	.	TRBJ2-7	TGTGCCAGCAGCCGGAGACTAGCAAAAGCCTACGAGCAGTACTTC	CASSRRLAKAYEQYF
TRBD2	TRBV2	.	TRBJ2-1	TGTGTTGGGACTAGCGGGTTTTATAATGAGCAGTTCTTC	CVGTSGFYNEQFF
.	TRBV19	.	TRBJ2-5	TGTGCCAGTAGTATAACGGGAGAGACCCAGTACTTC	CASSITGETQYF
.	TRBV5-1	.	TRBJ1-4	TGCGCCAGCAGCCCCGGTCTCAGGGGTGGATCTAATGAAAAACTGTTTTTT	CASSPGLRGGSNEKLFF
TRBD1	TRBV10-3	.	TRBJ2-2	TGTGCCATCACGGGGACAGGGAACACCGGGGAGCTGTTTTTT	CAITGTGNTGELFF
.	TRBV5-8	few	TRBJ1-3	TGTGCCAGCAGCCCCGGGACTGGAAACACCATATATTTT	CASSPGTGNTIYF
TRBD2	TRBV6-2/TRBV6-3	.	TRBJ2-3	TGTGCCAGCAGTTACCAGAGGACTAGCGGGGGGCGATATACGCAGTATTTT	CASSYQRTSGGRYTQYF
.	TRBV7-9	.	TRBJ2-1	TGTGCCAGCAGCTCTGGCGGGCTAAAGAATGAGCAGTTCTTC	CASSSGGLKNEQFF
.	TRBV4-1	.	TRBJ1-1	TGCGCCAGCAGCCAAGAAATTAAGCACACTGAAGCTTTCTTT	CASSQEIKHTEAFF
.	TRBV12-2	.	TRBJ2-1	TGTGCAAGTCGCTTGGAGGAAACTAGCGCCGACAATGAGCAGTTCTTC	CASRLEETSADNEQFF
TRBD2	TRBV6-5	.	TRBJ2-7	TGTGCCAGCAGTTACTCGGGAAGGCTAGCGGTAGACGAGCAGTACTTC	CASSYSGRLAVDEQYF
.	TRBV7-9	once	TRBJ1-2	TGTGCCAGCAGCCTCGGGAGGGAGTCGGATGGCTACACCTTC	CASSLGRESDGYTF
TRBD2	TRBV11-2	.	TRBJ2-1	TGTGCCAGCGCATCAAGGACAGCCGGGACTAGCGGGGCAGAGCAGTTCTTC	CASASRTAGTSGAEQFF
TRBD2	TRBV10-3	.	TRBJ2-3	TGTGCCATCAGTGTCACTAGCGGATTCGCAGATACGCAGTATTTT	CAISVTSGFADTQYF
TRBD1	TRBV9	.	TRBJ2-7	TGTGCCAGCAGTGCAGGGGACAGGTCCTACGCGCAGTACTTC	CASSAGDRSYAQYF
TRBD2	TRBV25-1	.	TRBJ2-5	TGTGCCAGCAGTGAACTAGCGGGGTGGGGGGCGGAGACCCAGTACTTC	CASSELAGWGAETQYF
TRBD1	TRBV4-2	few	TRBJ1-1	TGTGCCAGCAGCCAAGCCGGCAGGGGGCGGATAAACACTGAAGCTTTCTTT	CASSQAGRGRINTEAFF
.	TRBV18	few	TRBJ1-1	TGTGCCAGCTCACCCGACGACAGGTCGGCTTTCTTT	CASSPDDRSAFF
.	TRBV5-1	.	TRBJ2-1	TGCGCCAGCAGCTTCGCGGATGAGCAGTTCTTC	CASSFADEQFF
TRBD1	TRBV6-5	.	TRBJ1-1	TGTGCCAGCAGTTACGACAGGGTAGGGTACACTGAAGCTTTCTTT	CASSYDRVGYTEAFF
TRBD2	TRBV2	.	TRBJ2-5	TGTGCTTCCCAGTCCCTAGCGGGACAAGAGACCCAGTACTTC	CASQSLAGQETQYF
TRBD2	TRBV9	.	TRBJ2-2	TGTGCCAGCAGCGGGAGAGCGGGGGGGCCTTCCGGGGAGCTGTTTTTT	CASSGRAGGPSGELFF
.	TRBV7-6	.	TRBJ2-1	TGTGCCAGCAGCTCCGGGACTTTGTTCAATGAGCAGTTCTTC	CASSSGTLFNEQFF
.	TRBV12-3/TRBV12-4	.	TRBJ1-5	TGTGCCAGCATGAGGGGCAATCAGCCCCAGCATTTT	CASMRGNQPQHF
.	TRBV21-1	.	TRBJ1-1	TGTGCCAGCCAGCATCCCTCAATGCGGGGTACTGAAGCTTTCTTT	CASQHPSMRGTEAFF
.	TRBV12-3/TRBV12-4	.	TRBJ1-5	TGTGCCAGCAGCTTACAGGGGCCCCAGCATTTT	CASSLQGPQHF
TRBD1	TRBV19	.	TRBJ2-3	TGTGCCAGTAGCCTCGGGACAGGCCTTAACACAGATACGCAGTATTTT	CASSLGTGLNTDTQYF
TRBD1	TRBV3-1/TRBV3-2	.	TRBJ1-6	TGTGCCAGCAGCCCAGTCCTGGACAGGGGGTTCTGCAGGGATTCACCCCTCCACTTT	CASSPVLDRGFCRDSPLHF
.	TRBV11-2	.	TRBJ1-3	TGTGCCAGCAGCTTAGGATTCTCGGGGACAGGAAACACCATATATTTT	CASSLGFSGTGNTIYF
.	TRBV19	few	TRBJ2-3	TGTGCCAGTAGTATTCTAGAGAGGGGCACAGATACGCAGTATTTT	CASSILERGTDTQYF
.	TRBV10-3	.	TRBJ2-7	TGTGCCATCTTTGGGGGGGCGGGAGTAAGCTACGAGCAGTACTTC	CAIFGGAGVSYEQYF
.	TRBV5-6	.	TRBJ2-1	TGTGCCAGCAGCTTGACAGGGATGAGGTACAATGAGCAGTTCTTC	CASSLTGMRYNEQFF